This T cell receptor beta chain was sequenced during a study of cytomegalovirus exposure and HLA in healthy donors. Overall study results and limits: The study designated 150 to 200 TCR beta chains cytomegalovirus-associated. Among the most significant clusters, several appeared linked to common viral pathogens in a later analysis.

To note about this clone: Its specificity is not known.

Primers for the PCR totalled 60 Vbeta and 13 Jbeta. Sequencing used immunoSEQ multiplex PCR; TCRdb keeps in-frame clones, though not all of them. Altogether about 60,000 clones are present, roughly 71% being singletons, with the ten largest covering about 35%. After removal of 2 bases from V and 4 bases from J, the junction contained 6 bases not matched to a gene. There are 14 residues in the CDR3. Germline lookup yields CDR1 GTSNPN and CDR2 SVGIG (reference sequence). The receptor was isolated from a man aged 35-49 years in good health and CMV-seropositive. The sequencing input was PBMCs. The rearrangement links TRBV30 to TRBJ2-3; 7 bases fit TRBD2. The CDR3, as DNA: TGTGCCTGGAGTCGGGCGGGGGAGGCAGATACGCAGTATTTT. Translating it yields CAWSRAGEADTQYF.